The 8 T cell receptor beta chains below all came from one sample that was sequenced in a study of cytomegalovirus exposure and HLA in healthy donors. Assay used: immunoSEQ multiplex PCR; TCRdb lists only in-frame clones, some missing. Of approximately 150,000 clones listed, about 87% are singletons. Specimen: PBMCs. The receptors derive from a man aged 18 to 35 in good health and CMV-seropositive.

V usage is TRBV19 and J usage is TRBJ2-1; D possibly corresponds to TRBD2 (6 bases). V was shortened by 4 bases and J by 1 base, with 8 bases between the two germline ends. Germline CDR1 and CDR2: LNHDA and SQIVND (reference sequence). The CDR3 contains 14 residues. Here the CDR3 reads CASSRRGSYNEQFF. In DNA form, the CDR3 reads TGTGCCAGTAGTAGGAGGGGTTCCTACAATGAGCAGTTCTTC.

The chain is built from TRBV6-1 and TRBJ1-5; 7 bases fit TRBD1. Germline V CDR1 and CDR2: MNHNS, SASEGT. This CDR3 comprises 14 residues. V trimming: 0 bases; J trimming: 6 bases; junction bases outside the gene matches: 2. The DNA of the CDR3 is TGTGCCAGCAGTGAAGCGACAGGGACTCAGCCCCAGCATTTT. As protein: CASSEATGTQPQHF.

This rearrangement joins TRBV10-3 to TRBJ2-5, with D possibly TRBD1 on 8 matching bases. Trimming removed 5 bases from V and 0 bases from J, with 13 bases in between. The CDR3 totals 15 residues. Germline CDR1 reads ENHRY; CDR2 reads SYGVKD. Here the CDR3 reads CAISSGTGYQETQYF. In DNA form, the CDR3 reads TGTGCCATCAGTAGCGGGACAGGATACCAAGAGACCCAGTACTTC.

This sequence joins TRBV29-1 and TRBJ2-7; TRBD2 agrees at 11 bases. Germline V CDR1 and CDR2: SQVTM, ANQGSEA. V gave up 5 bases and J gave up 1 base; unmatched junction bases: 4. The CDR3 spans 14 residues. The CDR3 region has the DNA TGCAGCGTTTGGACTAGCGGGTATTCCTACGAGCAGTACTTC. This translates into CSVWTSGYSYEQYF.

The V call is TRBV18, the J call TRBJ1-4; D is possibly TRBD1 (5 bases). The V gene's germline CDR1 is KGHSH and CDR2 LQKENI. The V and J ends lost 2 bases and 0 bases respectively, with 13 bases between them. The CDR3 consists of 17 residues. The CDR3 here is CASSPGTLGATNEKLFF. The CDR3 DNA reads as TGTGCCAGCTCACCAGGGACTTTGGGAGCAACTAATGAAAAACTGTTTTTT.

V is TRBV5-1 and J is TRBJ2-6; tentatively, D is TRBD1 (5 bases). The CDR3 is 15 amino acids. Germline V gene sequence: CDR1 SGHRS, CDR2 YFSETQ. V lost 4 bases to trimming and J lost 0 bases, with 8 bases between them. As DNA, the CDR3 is TGCGCCAGCAGCCCAGACAGCTCTGGGGCCAACGTCCTGACTTTC. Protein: CASSPDSSGANVLTF.

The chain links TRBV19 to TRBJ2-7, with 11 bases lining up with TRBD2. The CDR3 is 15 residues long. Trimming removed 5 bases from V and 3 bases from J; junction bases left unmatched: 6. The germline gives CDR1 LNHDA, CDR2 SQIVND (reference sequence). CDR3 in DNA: TGTGCCAGTAGTGCTGGGACTAGCGGCGACTACGAGCAGTACTTC. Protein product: CASSAGTSGDYEQYF.

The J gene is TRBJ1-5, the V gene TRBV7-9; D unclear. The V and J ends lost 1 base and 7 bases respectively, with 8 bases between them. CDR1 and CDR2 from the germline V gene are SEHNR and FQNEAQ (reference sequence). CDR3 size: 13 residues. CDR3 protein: CASSLDGGQPQHF. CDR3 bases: TGTGCCAGCAGCTTAGACGGCGGACAGCCCCAGCATTTT.